Shown below are 19 T cell receptor beta chains from a single sample sequenced in a study of blood T cell repertoires in COVID-19. The assay was immunoSEQ multiplex PCR, and TCRdb's table has in-frame clones only and misses some. The sample yields about 300,000 clones, 90% seen once. The material sequenced was PBMCs or T cells enriched from blood (not recorded which). Receptors were obtained from a woman younger than 30 with acute COVID-19.

The chain has TRBV7-9 and TRBJ2-3; D is uncertain. Trimming stripped 4 bases from V and 4 bases from J, with 12 bases between. Germline-derived CDR1 and CDR2 are SEHNR and FQNEAQ (reference sequence). This CDR3 contains 14 residues. The CDR3 bases are TGTGCCAGCAGCTCCTATGATGGTCCAGATACGCAGTATTTT. Residues: CASSSYDGPDTQYF.

The count of this clone is one. This chain connects TRBV28 to TRBJ1-5; D may be TRBD1 (6 bases). V dropped 2 bases and J dropped 6 bases, with 14 bases sitting between them. Germline loops: CDR1 MDHEN, CDR2 SYDVKM. The CDR3 length is 15 residues. CDR3 loop: CASSLGGGRGQPQHF. Written as DNA, the CDR3 is TGTGCCAGCAGTTTAGGGGGGGGCCGGGGTCAGCCCCAGCATTTT.

This rearrangement joins TRBV15 to TRBJ2-1; possible D gene TRBD2, 6 bases. Trimming left V 4 bases short and J 2 bases short, with 12 bases between. The germline V gene has CDR1 LNHNV and CDR2 YYDKDF (reference sequence). The CDR3 loop spans 15 amino acids. Here the CDR3 reads CATSITKRAYNEQFF. In DNA, the CDR3 is TGTGCCACCAGCATTACAAAGCGGGCCTACAATGAGCAGTTCTTC.

The CDR3 DNA sequence: TGTGCCACCGCGTCCGTAGGCGGGTATTCCTACAATGAGCAGTTCTTC. It yields the protein CATASVGGYSYNEQFF. V and J are TRBV11-3 and TRBJ2-1; perhaps TRBD2 as D (5 bases). Germline CDR1 SGHNT, CDR2 YENEEA. The V end was cut by 10 bases, the J end by 1 base, with 20 bases between. The CDR3 spans 16 residues.

The rearrangement joins TRBV28 to TRBJ1-1; D is unclear. The CDR3 runs 16 residues. Germline-derived CDR1 and CDR2 are MDHEN and SYDVKM. V was pared by 5 bases and J by 1 base, with 17 bases between. The CDR3 sequence is CASSPAWEVGNTEAFF. The CDR3, as DNA: TGTGCCAGCAGTCCCGCTTGGGAGGTAGGGAACACTGAAGCTTTCTTT.

The CDR3 sequence: CASGRGSGYTF. DNA of the CDR3: TGTGCCAGCGGACGGGGAAGCGGCTACACCTTC. The rearrangement links TRBV28 to TRBJ1-2; D remains unclear. The ends were cut back, 8 bases at V and 8 bases at J, with 12 bases in the middle. The length of the CDR3 is 11 residues. CDR1 and CDR2 from the germline V gene are MDHEN and SYDVKM.

V gene TRBV6-5 combines with J gene TRBJ1-6; D might be TRBD1 (5 bases). Germline V gives CDR1 MNHEY, CDR2 SVGAGI. This CDR3 contains 14 residues. V lost 6 bases to trimming and J lost 10 bases, with 16 bases between them. CDR3 nucleotides: TGTGCCAGCAGGCCACCCTATGGGGGGTCACCCCTCCACTTT. Its translation: CASRPPYGGSPLHF.

The chain couples TRBV28 to TRBJ2-7; 8 bases map to TRBD1. V dropped 6 bases and J dropped 5; count of bases not matched to a gene: 6. Germline CDR1 MDHEN, CDR2 SYDVKM. This CDR3 has 13 amino acids. The CDR3 is CASSMDRDHEQYF. Written as DNA, the CDR3 is TGTGCCAGCAGCATGGACAGGGACCACGAGCAGTACTTC. Variable domain in full (rest from reference TRBV28 and TRBJ2-7): DVKVTQSSRYLVKRTGEKVFLECVQDMDHENMFWYRQDPGLGLRLIYFSYDVKMKEKGDIPEGYSVSREKKERFSLILESASTNQTSMYLCASSMDRDHEQYFGPGTRLTVT.

This clone has only one observation. The chain is built from TRBV28 and TRBJ2-5, with D perhaps TRBD2 (5 bases). Per germline, CDR1 MDHEN and CDR2 SYDVKM. The V and J ends lost 3 bases and 1 base respectively, with 6 bases between them. The CDR3 extends over 13 amino acids. The CDR3 bases are TGTGCCAGCAGTTTCGGGATCCAAGAGACCCAGTACTTC. It specifies CASSFGIQETQYF.

This chain uses TRBV27 with TRBJ2-7; 8 bases map to TRBD2. Losses at the gene ends were 5 bases for V and 3 bases for J; bases not matched to a gene: 9. Germline V gene data show CDR1 as MNHEY and CDR2 as SMNVEV (reference sequence). The length of the CDR3 is 15 residues. The DNA of the CDR3 is TGTGCCAGCAGTCCGCCGGCGGGAGGACTCTACGAGCAGTACTTC. Its translation is CASSPPAGGLYEQYF.

This chain links TRBV5-5 with TRBJ1-2, with 8 bases that match TRBD1. CDR3 length equals 12 residues. Looked up from germline, CDR1 is SGHKS and CDR2 is YYEKEE (reference sequence). The junction had 4 bases not matched to a gene; V was cut back by 4 bases and J by 8 bases. The CDR3 coding sequence is TGTGCCAGCAGCCCTCAGGGGGCGGGCTACACCTTC. It is translated as CASSPQGAGYTF.

The chain joins TRBV19 to TRBJ1-4, with D perhaps TRBD1 (6 bases). Trimming removed 5 bases from V and 7 bases from J, with 17 bases in between. The V gene's germline CDR1 is LNHDA and CDR2 SQIVND (reference sequence). This CDR3 spans 15 amino acids. CDR3 residues: CASSAGQQWGEKLFF. The DNA of the CDR3 is TGTGCCAGTAGTGCCGGACAGCAATGGGGTGAAAAACTGTTTTTT.

This clone was counted only a few times. The chain has TRBV6-5 and TRBJ1-6; tentatively, D is TRBD1 (5 bases). The ends were cut back, 6 bases at V and 7 bases at J, with 7 bases in the middle. Germline CDR1 MNHEY, CDR2 SVGAGI. There are 12 residues in the CDR3. CDR3 sequence (DNA): TGTGCCAGCAGGGACACCAATTCACCCCTCCACTTT. Translating it yields CASRDTNSPLHF.

This clone is a singleton in its sample. The V call is TRBV2, the J call TRBJ2-3; 11 nucleotides match TRBD2. V lost 6 bases to trimming and J lost 1 base; unmatched junction nucleotides: 3. Per germline, CDR1 SNHLY and CDR2 FYNNEI. The CDR3 runs to 15 residues. The CDR3 DNA sequence: TGTGCCAGCAGAATACTAGCGGGGGGCACAGATACGCAGTATTTT. It is translated as CASRILAGGTDTQYF.

The rearrangement uses TRBV11-2 and TRBJ1-2, with a possible D match to TRBD1 (5 bases). The V gene lost 5 bases and the J gene lost 3 bases, with 13 bases spanning the gap. Germline assignment: CDR1 SGHAT and CDR2 FQNNGV. The CDR3 is 14 amino acids. The CDR3 DNA sequence: TGTGCCAGCAGCCACCGCAGGGAGGACTATGGCTACACCTTC. Encoded protein: CASSHRREDYGYTF. The full variable domain, with the rest looked up from reference TRBV11-2 and TRBJ1-2, is EAGVAQSPRYKIIEKRQSVAFWCNPISGHATLYWYQQILGQGPKLLIQFQNNGVVDDSQLPKDRFSAERLKGVDSTLKIQPAKLEDSAVYLCASSHRREDYGYTFGSGTRLTVV.

J is TRBJ2-7 and V is TRBV3-1 (or the pseudogene TRBV3-2); D call uncertain. CDR3 length equals 12 residues. Germline loops: CDR1 LGHDT, CDR2 YNNKEL (reference sequence). Trimming stripped 0 bases from V and 3 bases from J, with 3 bases between. CDR3 DNA: TGTGCCAGCAGCCAAGACCTCTACGAGCAGTACTTC. Translation gives CASSQDLYEQYF.

The genes are TRBV3-1 (or the pseudogene TRBV3-2) and TRBJ2-7, with TRBD2 as a possible D gene (6 bases). The V gene lost 1 base and the J gene lost 1 base, with 11 bases spanning the gap. Per germline, CDR1 LGHDT and CDR2 YNNKEL (reference sequence). This CDR3 spans 15 amino acids. The CDR3 DNA is TGTGCCAGCAGCCAAGTTAGCGGTTCGTCCTACGAGCAGTACTTC. Protein sequence: CASSQVSGSSYEQYF.

This rearrangement joins TRBV19 to TRBJ2-7; D is ambiguous. Germline loops: CDR1 LNHDA, CDR2 SQIVND (reference sequence). V lost 4 bases and J lost 2, with 15 bases in between. This CDR3 has 15 residues. The CDR3 DNA is TGTGCCAGTAGTACCTTGAGAGCCCTTACCTACGAGCAGTACTTC. Its protein is CASSTLRALTYEQYF. Based on the CDR3 plus reference TRBV19 and TRBJ2-7, the full variable domain is DGGITQSPKYLFRKEGQNVTLSCEQNLNHDAMYWYRQDPGQGLRLIYYSQIVNDFQKGDIAEGYSVSREKKESFPLTVTSAQKNPTAFYLCASSTLRALTYEQYFGPGTRLTVT.

This chain uses TRBV5-4 with TRBJ1-2; 8 bases are a match to TRBD1. This CDR3 is built from 13 residues. Germline V CDR1 and CDR2: SGHNT, YYREEE (reference sequence). The V and J ends lost 6 bases and 6 bases, in that order; junction bases with no gene match: 7. The CDR3 sequence: CASTTDREDGYTF. Written as DNA, the CDR3 is TGTGCCAGCACTACGGACAGGGAGGATGGCTACACCTTC.